This is a list of T cell receptor beta chains from one sample in a study of T-cell reconstitution after alpha-beta-depleted transplantation in children. A single record per CDR3 protein comes from TCRdb applying MiXCR to the PCR reads. The sample lists about 260,000 distinct CDR3 sequences; 11% were seen once. The sequencing here drew on peripheral blood, taken 180 days after TCRalphabeta/CD19-depleted stem cell transplant. These receptors came from a male patient aged 2-9 years who had a stem cell transplant for chronic granulomatous disease, so the T cells may come from the graft donor. Both conserved end residues are part of each CDR3. The D gene is left open where the match is weak. Only part of the rows carry a size: once, few, many, or a class if the clone is expanded.

clone_size d_call j_call v_call cdr3_nt cdr3_aa
many NA TRBJ1-2 TRBV27 TGTGCCAGCAGCAGGACCGAGAACTATGGCTACACCTTC CASSRTENYGYTF
many TRBD2 TRBJ2-1 TRBV20-1 TGCAGTGCTAGACACCTAGGCGGGAGTAATGAGCAGTTCTTC CSARHLGGSNEQFF
many NA TRBJ2-3 TRBV28 TGTGCCAGCAGTACTCAGCGGGTTGCAGATACGCAGTATTTT CASSTQRVADTQYF
many NA TRBJ2-1 TRBV20-1 TGCAGTGCTAGAGATCCGGTGGGTGGTGAGCAGTTCTTC CSARDPVGGEQFF
many TRBD2 TRBJ2-2 TRBV6-1 TGTGCCAGCAGCACAAGGACTAGCGGGAGGGCTTTCAACACCGGGGAGCTGTTTTTT CASSTRTSGRAFNTGELFF
many NA TRBJ2-5 TRBV7-9 TGTGCCAGCTCCAAGACAGTGCAAGAGACCCAGTACTTC CASSKTVQETQYF
many TRBD1 TRBJ2-2 TRBV27 TGTGCCAGCAGTCCCCTCAGGACAGGGGGATTATTGAACACCGGGGAGCTGTTTTTT CASSPLRTGGLLNTGELFF
many TRBD1 TRBJ2-5 TRBV5-1 TGCGCCAGCAGCTTGGCCGGGACAGAGAAAGAGACCCAGTACTTC CASSLAGTEKETQYF
many NA TRBJ2-5 TRBV5-1 TGCGCCAGCAGCCTTGGGGGTGCAGAGACCCAGTACTTC CASSLGGAETQYF
many NA TRBJ2-3 TRBV5-1 TGCGCCAGCCGTCCAGGGAGTTCAGTTGATACGCAGTATTTT CASRPGSSVDTQYF
many TRBD2 TRBJ2-1 TRBV5-1 TGCGCCAGCACCCCGGGGGGAGCGGGAATGGATGAGCAGTTCTTC CASTPGGAGMDEQFF
many NA TRBJ1-1 TRBV4-3 TGCGCCAGCAGCCAAGATTGGGTGAACACTGAAGCTTTCTTT CASSQDWVNTEAFF
NA NA TRBJ2-4 TRBV20-1 TGCTGTGCTCGGCGACAGGGAAAGGAGGGCAAAAACATTCAGTACTTC CCARRQGKEGKNIQYF
many NA TRBJ2-2 TRBV5-1 TGCGCCAGCAGCTTGAACAGGGAGGTCACCGGGGAGCTGTTTTTT CASSLNREVTGELFF
many TRBD1 TRBJ1-2 TRBV5-1 TGCGCCAGCAGCCTCCGGGACAGGGGGGCCAACTATGGCTACACCTTC CASSLRDRGANYGYTF
many NA TRBJ2-7 TRBV12-3/TRBV12-4 TGTGCCAGCGCCGGGGACTACGAGCAGTACTTC CASAGDYEQYF
NA TRBD2 TRBJ2-7 TRBV5-4 TGTGCCAGCAGCCCGGGCACTAGCGGGAGGGACGAGCAGTACTTC CASSPGTSGRDEQYF
many TRBD2 TRBJ2-5 TRBV18 TGTGCCAGCTCACCACTCCGGACTAGCGGACAAGAGACCCAGTACTTC CASSPLRTSGQETQYF
many NA TRBJ2-5 TRBV27 TGTGCCAGCAGTTCTACCGACGCGGATGGGACCCAGTACTTC CASSSTDADGTQYF
many NA TRBJ1-2 TRBV18 TGTGCCAGCTCACGCAGCCAGGGAGATGGCTACACCTTC CASSRSQGDGYTF
many NA TRBJ1-5 TRBV5-1 TGCGCCAGCTCCCCCGAGGGCAATCAGCCCCAGCATTTT CASSPEGNQPQHF
NA TRBD2 TRBJ2-3 TRBV4-2 TGTGCCAGCAGCCAAGATGGGAGACTAAGCGGGAGCGACGCAGATACGCAGTATTTT CASSQDGRLSGSDADTQYF
many NA TRBJ2-3 TRBV3-1 TGTGCCAGCAGCCCTACTCGCGGGGCAATCACAGATACGCAGTATTTT CASSPTRGAITDTQYF
NA NA TRBJ2-4 TRBV6-2/TRBV6-3 TGTGCCAGCACCGGGGCACTAGCCAAAAACATTCAGTACTTC CASTGALAKNIQYF
NA NA TRBJ2-7 TRBV5-4 TGTGCCAGCAGCTTGCCGGGGTCCCACGAGCAGTACTTC CASSLPGSHEQYF
many NA TRBJ2-6 TRBV10-1 TGTGCCAGCAGTCCCGGAGGGAGCGGGGCCAACGTCCTGACTTTC CASSPGGSGANVLTF
many TRBD2 TRBJ2-2 TRBV6-5 TGTGCCAGCAGTTACTCGTTAAGAGGGAGGGCTAGCACCGGGGAGCTGTTTTTT CASSYSLRGRASTGELFF
many NA TRBJ2-7 TRBV12-3/TRBV12-4 TGTGCCAGCAGTTCCCCCGACAAAACCTACGAGCAGTACTTC CASSSPDKTYEQYF
many NA TRBJ2-1 TRBV20-1 TGCAGTGCTAGACGACTATTGAGCTCCTACAATGAGCAGTTCTTC CSARRLLSSYNEQFF
many NA TRBJ2-1 TRBV7-9 TGTGCCAGCAGCTCACGGACGGGAAATGAGCAGTTCTTC CASSSRTGNEQFF
NA NA TRBJ2-5 TRBV3-1 TGTGCCAGCAGCCAAGTGGAGGGACAGTTGCAAGAGACCCAGTACTTC CASSQVEGQLQETQYF
many TRBD1 TRBJ2-7 TRBV5-1 TGCGCCAGCAGCTCCCCCTGGGGACAGGTCTCCTACGAGCAGTACTTC CASSSPWGQVSYEQYF
many TRBD2 TRBJ2-7 TRBV7-2 TGTGCCAGCAGCTTGAGACTAGCGGGAAACTACGAGCAGTACTTC CASSLRLAGNYEQYF
many NA TRBJ2-7 TRBV7-8 TGTGCCAGCAGCTTAGTTTGGGGGACCACTGTCGAGCAGTACTTC CASSLVWGTTVEQYF
many TRBD2 TRBJ2-7 TRBV20-1 TGCAGTGCTGAGAGGACTAGCGGGTGGGAGCAGTACTTC CSAERTSGWEQYF
many NA TRBJ2-5 TRBV3-1 TGTGCCAGCAGCCCCCGGACTGAGCAAGAGACCCAGTACTTC CASSPRTEQETQYF